The sequence of this T cell receptor beta chain was determined in a study of blood T cell repertoires in COVID-19. Using immunoSEQ multiplex PCR, the repertoire was profiled, and TCRdb retains in-frame clones only, with some absent. The data contain nearly 250,000 clones, 86% of them singletons. Material for sequencing was peripheral blood. The receptor was isolated from a woman of 80 years or more with COVID-19, enrolled during active disease.

The CDR3 sequence is CASSMDKSNQPQHF. CDR3 nucleotides: TGTGCCAGCAGCATGGACAAGAGCAATCAGCCCCAGCATTTT. This chain joins TRBV7-9 and TRBJ1-5; the D gene is possibly TRBD1 (5 bases). Germline loops: CDR1 SEHNR, CDR2 FQNEAQ (reference sequence). The V and J ends lost 5 bases and 1 base respectively, with 9 bases between them. CDR3 size: 14 residues.